A single TCR beta chain is shown here with its context. The sample originates from a study of radiotherapy plus CTLA-4 blockade in lung cancer. Germline V gives CDR1 SGHAT, CDR2 FQNNGV. This CDR3 comprises 15 residues. Measured with immunoSEQ multiplex PCR; TCRdb has only the in-frame clones, and not every one. The data show 30,000 to 50,000 clones, more than 75% seen once. The receptor was isolated from a human donor with non-small cell lung cancer that progressed on radiotherapy plus ipilimumab. The V gene is TRBV11-2, the J gene TRBJ2-6; the D is unclear. This specimen consisted of peripheral blood, obtained from a patient treated with radiotherapy plus ipilimumab. The CDR3 protein is CTGGEMSSGANVLTF. The CDR3 nucleotides read TGTACGGGTGGCGAAATGAGCTCTGGGGCCAACGTCCTGACTTTC.